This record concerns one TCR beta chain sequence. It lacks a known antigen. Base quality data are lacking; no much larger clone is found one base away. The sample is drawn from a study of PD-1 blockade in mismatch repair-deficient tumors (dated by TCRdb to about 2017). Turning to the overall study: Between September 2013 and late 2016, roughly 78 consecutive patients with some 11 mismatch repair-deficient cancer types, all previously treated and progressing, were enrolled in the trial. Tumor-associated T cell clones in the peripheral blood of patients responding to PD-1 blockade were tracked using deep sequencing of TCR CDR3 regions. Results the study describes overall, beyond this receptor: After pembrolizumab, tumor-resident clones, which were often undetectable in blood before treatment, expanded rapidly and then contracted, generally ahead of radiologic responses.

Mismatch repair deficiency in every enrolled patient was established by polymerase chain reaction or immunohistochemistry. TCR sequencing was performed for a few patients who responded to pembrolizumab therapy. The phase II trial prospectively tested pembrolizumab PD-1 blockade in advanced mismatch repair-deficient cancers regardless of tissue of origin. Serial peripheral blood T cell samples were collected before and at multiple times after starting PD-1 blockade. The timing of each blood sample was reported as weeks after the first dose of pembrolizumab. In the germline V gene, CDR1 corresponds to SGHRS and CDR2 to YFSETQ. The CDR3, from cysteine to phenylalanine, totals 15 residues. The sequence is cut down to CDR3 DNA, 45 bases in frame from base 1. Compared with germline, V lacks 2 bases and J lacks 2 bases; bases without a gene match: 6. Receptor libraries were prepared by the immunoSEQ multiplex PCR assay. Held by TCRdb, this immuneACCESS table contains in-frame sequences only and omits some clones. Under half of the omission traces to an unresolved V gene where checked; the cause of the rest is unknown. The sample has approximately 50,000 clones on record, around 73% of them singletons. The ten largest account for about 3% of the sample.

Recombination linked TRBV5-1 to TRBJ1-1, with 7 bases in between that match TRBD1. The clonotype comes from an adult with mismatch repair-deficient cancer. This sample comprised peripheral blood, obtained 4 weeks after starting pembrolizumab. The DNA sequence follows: TGCGCCAGCAGCTTAAGAGGGGGCCTCAACACTGAAGCTTTCTTT. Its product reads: CASSLRGGLNTEAFF. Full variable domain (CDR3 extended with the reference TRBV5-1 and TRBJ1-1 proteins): KAGVTQTPRYLIKTRGQQVTLSCSPISGHRSVSWYQQTPGQGLQFLFEYFSETQRNKGNFPGRFSGRQFSNSRSEMNVSTLELGDSALYLCASSLRGGLNTEAFFGQGTRLTVV.